The clone carrying this T cell receptor (beta chain) was observed a few times. Its target is not known. The data derive from a study of T cells after yellow fever vaccination. Findings and caveats of the study: Most primary-vaccination clones recurred post-booster (roughly 96% CD4, around 90% CD8).

UMIs and a universal primer site were added when TCR cDNA was made by 5'RACE template switching. Using its own MiXCR run on the 5' RACE reads, TCRdb lists one record per CDR3 protein. The table shows around 360,000 distinct CDR3 sequences, with approximately 10% occurring only once. Germline CDR1 and CDR2: LNHNV and YYDKDF (reference sequence). The CDR3 covers 13 residues. V was clipped by 3 bases and J by 1 base, with 6 bases between them. The J gene is TRBJ1-1, the V gene TRBV15; D gene unclear. The sample was PBMCs, taken on the day of the first yellow fever vaccination. This clonotype originated in a man between 18 and 35 years old who received the YFV17D yellow fever vaccine. Here the CDR3 DNA reads TGTGCCACCAGCAGGGAGTGGAACACTGAAGCTTTCTTT. This codes for CATSREWNTEAFF.